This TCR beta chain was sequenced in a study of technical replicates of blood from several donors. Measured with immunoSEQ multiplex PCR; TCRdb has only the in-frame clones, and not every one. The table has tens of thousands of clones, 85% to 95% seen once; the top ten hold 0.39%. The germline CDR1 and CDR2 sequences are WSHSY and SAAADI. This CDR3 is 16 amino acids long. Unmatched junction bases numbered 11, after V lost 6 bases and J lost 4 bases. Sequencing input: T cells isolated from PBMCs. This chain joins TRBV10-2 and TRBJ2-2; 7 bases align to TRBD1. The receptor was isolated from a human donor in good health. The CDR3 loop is CASSALRAGGTGELFF. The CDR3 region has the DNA TGCGCCAGCAGCGCACTAAGAGCAGGGGGCACCGGGGAGCTGTTTTTT.